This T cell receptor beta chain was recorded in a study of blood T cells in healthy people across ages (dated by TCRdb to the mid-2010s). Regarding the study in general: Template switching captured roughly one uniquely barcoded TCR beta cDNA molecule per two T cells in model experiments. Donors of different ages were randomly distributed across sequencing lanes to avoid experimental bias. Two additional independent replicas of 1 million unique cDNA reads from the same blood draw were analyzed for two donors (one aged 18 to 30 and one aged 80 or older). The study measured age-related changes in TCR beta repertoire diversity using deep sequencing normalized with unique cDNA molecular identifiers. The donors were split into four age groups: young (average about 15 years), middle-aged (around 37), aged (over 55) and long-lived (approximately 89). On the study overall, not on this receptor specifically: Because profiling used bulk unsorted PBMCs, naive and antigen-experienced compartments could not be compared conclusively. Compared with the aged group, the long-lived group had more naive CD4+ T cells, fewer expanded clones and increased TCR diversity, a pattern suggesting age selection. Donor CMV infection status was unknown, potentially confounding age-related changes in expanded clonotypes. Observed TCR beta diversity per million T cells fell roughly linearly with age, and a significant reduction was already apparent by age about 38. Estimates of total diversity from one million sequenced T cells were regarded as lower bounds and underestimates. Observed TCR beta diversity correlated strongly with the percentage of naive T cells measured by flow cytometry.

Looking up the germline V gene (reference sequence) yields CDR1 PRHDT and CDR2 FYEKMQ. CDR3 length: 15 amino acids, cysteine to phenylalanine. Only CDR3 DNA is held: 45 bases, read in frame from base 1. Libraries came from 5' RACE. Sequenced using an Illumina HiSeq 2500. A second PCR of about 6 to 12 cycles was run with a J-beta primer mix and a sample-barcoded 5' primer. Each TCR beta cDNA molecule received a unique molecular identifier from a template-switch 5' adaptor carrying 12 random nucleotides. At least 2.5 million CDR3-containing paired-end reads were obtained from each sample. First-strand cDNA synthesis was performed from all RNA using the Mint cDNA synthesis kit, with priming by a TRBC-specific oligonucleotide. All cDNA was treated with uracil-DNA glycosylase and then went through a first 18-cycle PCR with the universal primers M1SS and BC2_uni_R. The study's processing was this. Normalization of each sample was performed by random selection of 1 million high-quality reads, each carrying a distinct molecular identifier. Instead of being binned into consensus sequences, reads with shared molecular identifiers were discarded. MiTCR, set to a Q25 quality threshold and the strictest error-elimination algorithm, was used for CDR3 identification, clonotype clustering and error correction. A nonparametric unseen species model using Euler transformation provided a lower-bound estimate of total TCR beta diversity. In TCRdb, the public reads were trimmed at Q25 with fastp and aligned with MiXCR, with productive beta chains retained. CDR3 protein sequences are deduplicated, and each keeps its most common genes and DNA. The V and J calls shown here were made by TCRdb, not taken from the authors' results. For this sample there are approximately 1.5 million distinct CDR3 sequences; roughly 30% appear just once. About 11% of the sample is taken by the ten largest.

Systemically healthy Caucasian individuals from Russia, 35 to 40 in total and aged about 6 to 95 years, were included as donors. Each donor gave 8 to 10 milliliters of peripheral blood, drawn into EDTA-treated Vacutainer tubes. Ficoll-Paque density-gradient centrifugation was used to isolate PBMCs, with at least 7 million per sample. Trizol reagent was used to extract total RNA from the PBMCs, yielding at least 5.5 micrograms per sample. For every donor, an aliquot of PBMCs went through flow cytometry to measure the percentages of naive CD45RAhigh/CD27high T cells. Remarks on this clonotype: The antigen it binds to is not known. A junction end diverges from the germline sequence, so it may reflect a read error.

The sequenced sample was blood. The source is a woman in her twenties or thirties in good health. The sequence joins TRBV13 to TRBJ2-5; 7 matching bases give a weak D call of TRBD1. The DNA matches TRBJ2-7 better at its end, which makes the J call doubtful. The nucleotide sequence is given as TGTGCCATCAGCCTAGGGGGCGGGGTCACCTACGAGCAGTACTTC. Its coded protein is CAISLGGGVTYEQYF.